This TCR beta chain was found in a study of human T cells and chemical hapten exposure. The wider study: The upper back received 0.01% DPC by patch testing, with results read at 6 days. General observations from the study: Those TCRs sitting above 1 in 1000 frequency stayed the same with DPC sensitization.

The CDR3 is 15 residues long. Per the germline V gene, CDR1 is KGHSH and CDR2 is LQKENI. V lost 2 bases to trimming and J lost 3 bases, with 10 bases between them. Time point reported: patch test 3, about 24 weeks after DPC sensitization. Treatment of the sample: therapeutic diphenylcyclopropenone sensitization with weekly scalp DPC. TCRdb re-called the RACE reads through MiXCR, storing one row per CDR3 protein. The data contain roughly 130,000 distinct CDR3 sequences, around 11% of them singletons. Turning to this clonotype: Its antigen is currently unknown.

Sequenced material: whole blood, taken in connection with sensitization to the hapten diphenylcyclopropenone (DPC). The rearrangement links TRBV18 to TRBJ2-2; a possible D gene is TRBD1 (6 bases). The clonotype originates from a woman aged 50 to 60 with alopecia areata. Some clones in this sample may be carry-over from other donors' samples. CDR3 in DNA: TGTGCCAGCTCACCAGGACGGACAGACACCGGGGAGCTGTTTTTT. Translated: CASSPGRTDTGELFF. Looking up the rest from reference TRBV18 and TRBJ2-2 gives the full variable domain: NAGVMQNPRHLVRRRGQEARLRCSPMKGHSHVYWYRQLPEEGLKFMVYLQKENIIDESGMPKERFSAEFPKEGPSILRIQQVVRGDSAAYFCASSPGRTDTGELFFGEGSRLTVL.